Sequencing of this T cell receptor (beta chain) was carried out in a study of T cells after yellow fever vaccination. About the research overall: Low-cell-number fractions underwent preparation using SMART-Seq v4 Ultra Low Input. Study-wide findings and caveats: Re-detected after boosting: most primary clones, about 95% of CD4 and about 90% of CD8. Abundant contaminating clonotypes from the bulk population could appear in FACS-sorted repertoires.

V shed 3 bases, J shed 4 bases, and the junction held 4 bases outside the gene matches. Germline CDR1 reads DFQATT; CDR2 reads SNEGSKA (reference sequence). The CDR3 totals 13 residues. This clonotype has a handful of counts. The antigen is undetermined. They built TCR cDNA with 5'RACE template switching, a step that put in a universal primer site and UMIs. TCRdb re-called the 5' RACE reads through MiXCR, storing one row per CDR3 protein. The table has hundreds of thousands of distinct CDR3 sequences, 6.2% seen once; the top ten hold about 15%. The material was PBMCs, obtained 5 days after the yellow fever booster vaccination. The source is a man aged 25-45 years who received the YFV17D yellow fever vaccine. The gene calls are TRBV20-1 and TRBJ2-7; TRBD2 matches 9 bases. The CDR3 loop is CSASLAGIYEQYF. DNA for the CDR3: TGCAGTGCTAGCCTAGCGGGGATATACGAGCAGTACTTC.